The 22 T cell receptor beta chains given below trace back to one sample, sequenced in a study of OX40 agonist ivuxolimab in advanced cancers. Some clones are missing from TCRdb's copy, which holds only in-frame ones; the method was immunoSEQ multiplex PCR. Of tens of thousands of clones in the sample, approximately 85% were seen once. The material was CD4+ or CD8+ T cells sorted from blood, obtained in a trial of the OX40 agonist ivuxolimab. All receptors derive from an adult with an advanced solid tumor such as melanoma, head and neck, liver or kidney cancer.

This clone has just a few counts. This chain joins TRBV4-1 and TRBJ1-4; D perhaps matches TRBD1 (5 bases). V lost 3 bases to trimming and J lost 4 bases, with 12 bases between them. The CDR3 sequence is 15 residues long. Germline V gene lookup returns CDR1 MGHRA and CDR2 YSYEKL. The CDR3 DNA sequence: TGCGCCAGCAGCCACCCACAGGCTTTTAATGAAAAACTGTTTTTT. Translated: CASSHPQAFNEKLFF.

The J gene is TRBJ2-5, the V gene TRBV13; D is undetermined. Trimming stripped 5 bases from V and 0 bases from J, with 10 bases between. Germline V gene lookup returns CDR1 PRHDT and CDR2 FYEKMQ (reference sequence). CDR3 length: 14 residues. In DNA form, the CDR3 reads TGTGCCAGCAGCCCGAAAGCGTACCAAGAGACCCAGTACTTC. Translated, it gives CASSPKAYQETQYF.

The chain couples TRBV6-5 to TRBJ2-1, with TRBD2 matching over 9 bases. The CDR3 consists of 15 residues. Trimming removed 2 bases from V and 7 bases from J; junction bases left unmatched: 6. CDR1 is MNHEY, CDR2 SVGAGI, per germline. CDR3 sequence (DNA): TGTGCCAGCAGTTACAGGCCTAGCGGGATGAATGAGCAGTTCTTC. Translating gives CASSYRPSGMNEQFF.

The gene calls are TRBV28 and TRBJ2-7; TRBD1 matches 7 bases. The length of the CDR3 is 13 residues. Trimming cost V 5 bases and J 4 bases; bases outside gene matches: 5. Per germline, CDR1 MDHEN and CDR2 SYDVKM. The CDR3 region is CASSTRQGYEQYF. The CDR3 DNA is TGTGCCAGCAGTACCCGACAGGGTTACGAGCAGTACTTC.

V and J are TRBV4-3 and TRBJ1-5; D unresolved. The CDR3 runs to 13 residues. Germline V gives CDR1 LGHNA, CDR2 YSLEER. Trimming shortened V by 0 bases and J by 4 bases, and 4 bases separated the two germline ends. CDR3 protein: CASSQDANQPQHF. CDR3 bases: TGCGCCAGCAGCCAAGATGCAAATCAGCCCCAGCATTTT.

The chain is built from TRBV9 and TRBJ2-3, with 7 bases lining up with TRBD2. This CDR3 has 16 residues. The germline V gene encodes CDR1 SGDLS and CDR2 YYNGEE. Germline trimming cut 1 base from V and 1 base from J; bases unmatched to any gene: 6. CDR3 in DNA: TGTGCCAGCAGCGTAATGGCTAGCGGAGGCACAGATACGCAGTATTTT. This sequence encodes CASSVMASGGTDTQYF.

V and J are TRBV7-6 and TRBJ2-7; 8 bases map to TRBD2. V trimming: 5 bases; J trimming: 2 bases; junction bases outside the gene matches: 8. The CDR3 has 15 amino acids. Germline V gene sequence: CDR1 SGHVS, CDR2 FNYEAQ. The CDR3 DNA reads TGTGCCAGCAGCCAATCCCACGGGAGGGCCTACGAGCAGTACTTC. Translated: CASSQSHGRAYEQYF.

This chain joins TRBV7-2 and TRBJ2-1; maybe TRBD2 (5 bases). CDR1 is SGHTA and CDR2 is FQGNSA in the germline V gene. This CDR3 is 15 amino acids long. The V end was cut by 9 bases, the J end by 0 bases, with 15 bases between. As DNA, the CDR3 is TGTGCCAGTTCTAAGATTCGGGACTCCTACAATGAGCAGTTCTTC. It encodes CASSKIRDSYNEQFF.

The chain has TRBV11-2 and TRBJ2-5; perhaps TRBD2 as D (5 bases). The V gene lost 3 bases and the J gene lost 5 bases, with 19 bases spanning the gap. Germline CDR1 is SGHAT and CDR2 is FQNNGV. The CDR3 has 16 amino acids. CDR3 protein: CASSFKEEVRVETQYF. In DNA form, the CDR3 reads TGTGCCAGCAGCTTTAAGGAGGAGGTTAGGGTTGAGACCCAGTACTTC.

This clone was detected once. V is TRBV9 and J is TRBJ2-1; D is perhaps TRBD2 (6 bases). Germline V gene data show CDR1 as SGDLS and CDR2 as YYNGEE. V dropped 6 bases and J dropped 4 bases, with 17 bases sitting between them. CDR3 length equals 15 residues. The CDR3 nucleotides are TGTGCCAGCAACCCCAGTGGGACTCCGTACAATGAGCAGTTCTTC. It yields the protein CASNPSGTPYNEQFF.

The V call is TRBV10-3, the J call TRBJ1-1; D might be TRBD1 (6 bases). Germline lookup yields CDR1 ENHRY and CDR2 SYGVKD. Between the trimmed V and J ends, which lost 6 bases and 1 base, there was a span of 9 bases. The CDR3 extends over 13 amino acids. The CDR3 DNA reads TGTGCCATCAGATGGGACAAGAACACTGAAGCTTTCTTT. Translated, it gives CAIRWDKNTEAFF.

The J gene is TRBJ2-5, the V gene TRBV25-1, with 8 bases lining up with TRBD2. The CDR3 consists of 16 residues. V lost 4 bases, J lost 1 base, and 8 bases stayed unmatched. Looked up from germline, CDR1 is MGHDK and CDR2 is SYGVNS. CDR3 coding DNA: TGTGCCAGCAGTGTTGCGGGAGGCCCTTCCCAAGAGACCCAGTACTTC. As protein: CASSVAGGPSQETQYF. The full variable domain, with the rest looked up from reference TRBV25-1 and TRBJ2-5, is EADIYQTPRYLVIGTGKKITLECSQTMGHDKMYWYQQDPGMELHLIHYSYGVNSTEKGDLSSESTVSRIRTEHFPLTLESARPSHTSQYLCASSVAGGPSQETQYFGPGTRLLVL.

The chain links TRBV5-4 to TRBJ2-2; tentatively, D is TRBD1 (6 bases). The germline V and J ends were trimmed by 1 base and 4 bases, with 14 bases remaining between them. This CDR3 is built from 16 residues. Germline V gene lookup returns CDR1 SGHNT and CDR2 YYREEE (reference sequence). CDR3 DNA: TGTGCCAGCAGCTTGCCAGGGGTGGGGCTCACCGGGGAGCTGTTTTTT. It codes for CASSLPGVGLTGELFF.

V and J are TRBV28 and TRBJ2-1, with D possibly being TRBD1 (6 bases). Trimming cost V 6 bases and J 2 bases, with 8 bases left between them. The germline CDR1 and CDR2 sequences are MDHEN and SYDVKM. CDR3 length equals 13 residues. CDR3 sequence reads: CASSRTAYNEQFF. CDR3 DNA: TGTGCCAGCAGCCGGACAGCCTACAATGAGCAGTTCTTC.

As to this clone: One end of the junction fails to match germline, which may point to a read error. The V call is TRBV28, the J call TRBJ1-5; 8 bases line up with TRBD1. This CDR3 is 18 amino acids long. From germline, CDR1 is MDHEN and CDR2 SYDVKM. The CDR3 reads CAGSLVNRGSTYNQPQHF. The CDR3 region has the DNA TGTGCCGGCAGTTTAGTAAACAGGGGGTCCACCTATAATCAGCCCCAGCATTTT.

This chain links TRBV10-3 with TRBJ2-1, with D tentatively TRBD1 (6 bases). This CDR3 has 14 residues. V was shortened by 8 bases and J by 7 bases, with 18 bases between the two germline ends. In germline, CDR1 is ENHRY, CDR2 SYGVKD. In nucleotides, the CDR3 is TGTGCCATCGAGGGATCGCCGAGGGGGAATGAGCAGTTCTTC. This sequence encodes CAIEGSPRGNEQFF.

V and J are TRBV2 and TRBJ2-7; no firm D call. Trimming cost V 2 bases and J 0 bases, with 8 bases left between them. CDR3 size: 14 residues. Germline V lookup: CDR1 SNHLY, CDR2 FYNNEI. The CDR3 region has the DNA TGTGCCAGCAGTGAATTAGGTCACTCCTACGAGCAGTACTTC. Translating gives CASSELGHSYEQYF.

CDR3 in DNA: TGTGCCAGCAGCCAGATTAAGCGGTTGTTTATCCAAAACAGAACCTACGAGCAGTACTTC. This encodes CASSQIKRLFIQNRTYEQYF. V and J are TRBV27 and TRBJ2-7, with D possibly matching TRBD2 (5 bases). Trimming left V 6 bases short and J 2 bases short, with 32 bases between. CDR1 is MNHEY and CDR2 is SMNVEV in the germline V gene (reference sequence). CDR3 length equals 20 residues.

The V call is TRBV30, the J call TRBJ1-5, with TRBD1 as a possible D gene (6 bases). CDR1 and CDR2 from the germline V gene are GTSNPN and SVGIG (reference sequence). The CDR3 contains 15 residues. V dropped 1 base and J dropped 1 base, with 11 bases sitting between them. The chain's CDR3 is CAWSAGATSNQPQHF. In nucleotides, the CDR3 is TGTGCCTGGAGTGCAGGGGCGACGAGCAATCAGCCCCAGCATTTT.

The rearrangement joins TRBV5-4 to TRBJ2-7, with 10 bases matching TRBD1. Per the germline V gene, CDR1 is SGHNT and CDR2 is YYREEE (reference sequence). CDR3 length equals 15 residues. V trimming: 0 bases; J trimming: 6 bases; junction bases outside the gene matches: 6. The CDR3 protein is CASSLGGQGKFEQYF. CDR3 DNA: TGTGCCAGCAGCTTGGGGGGACAGGGGAAGTTCGAGCAGTACTTC.

V usage is TRBV19 and J usage is TRBJ2-3; 9 bases are a match to TRBD2. V lost 5 bases, J lost 7 bases, and 10 bases stayed unmatched. CDR3 size: 15 residues. The germline CDR1 and CDR2 sequences are LNHDA and SQIVND (reference sequence). The CDR3 DNA follows: TGTGCCAGTAGTCGACTGGCGGGAGGGGTAAATACGCAGTATTTT. Protein sequence: CASSRLAGGVNTQYF.

V gene TRBV19 combines with J gene TRBJ1-4, with 11 bases that match TRBD1. CDR1 is LNHDA, CDR2 SQIVND, per germline (reference sequence). CDR3 size: 14 residues. The junction had 3 bases not matched to a gene; V was cut back by 5 bases and J by 7 bases. Here the CDR3 reads CASSSGQGGEKLFF. CDR3 nucleotide sequence: TGTGCCAGTAGTTCGGGACAGGGGGGTGAAAAACTGTTTTTT.